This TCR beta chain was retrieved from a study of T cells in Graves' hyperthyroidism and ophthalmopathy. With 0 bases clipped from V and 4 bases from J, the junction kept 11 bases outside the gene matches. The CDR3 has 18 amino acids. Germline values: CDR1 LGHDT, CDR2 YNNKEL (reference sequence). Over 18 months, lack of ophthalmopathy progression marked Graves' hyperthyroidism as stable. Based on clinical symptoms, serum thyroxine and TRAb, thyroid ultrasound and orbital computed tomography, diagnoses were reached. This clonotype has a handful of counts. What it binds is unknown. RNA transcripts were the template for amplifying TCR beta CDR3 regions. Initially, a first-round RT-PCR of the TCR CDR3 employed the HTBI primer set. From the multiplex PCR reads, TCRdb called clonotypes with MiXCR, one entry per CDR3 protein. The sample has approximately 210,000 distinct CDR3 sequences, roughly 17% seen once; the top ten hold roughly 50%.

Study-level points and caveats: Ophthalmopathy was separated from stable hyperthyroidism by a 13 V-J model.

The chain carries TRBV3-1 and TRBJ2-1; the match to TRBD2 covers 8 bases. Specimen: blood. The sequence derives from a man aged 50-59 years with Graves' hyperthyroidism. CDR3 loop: CASSQEDVESGSYNEQFF. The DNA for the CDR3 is TGTGCCAGCAGCCAAGAAGACGTTGAAAGCGGGAGTTACAATGAGCAGTTCTTC.